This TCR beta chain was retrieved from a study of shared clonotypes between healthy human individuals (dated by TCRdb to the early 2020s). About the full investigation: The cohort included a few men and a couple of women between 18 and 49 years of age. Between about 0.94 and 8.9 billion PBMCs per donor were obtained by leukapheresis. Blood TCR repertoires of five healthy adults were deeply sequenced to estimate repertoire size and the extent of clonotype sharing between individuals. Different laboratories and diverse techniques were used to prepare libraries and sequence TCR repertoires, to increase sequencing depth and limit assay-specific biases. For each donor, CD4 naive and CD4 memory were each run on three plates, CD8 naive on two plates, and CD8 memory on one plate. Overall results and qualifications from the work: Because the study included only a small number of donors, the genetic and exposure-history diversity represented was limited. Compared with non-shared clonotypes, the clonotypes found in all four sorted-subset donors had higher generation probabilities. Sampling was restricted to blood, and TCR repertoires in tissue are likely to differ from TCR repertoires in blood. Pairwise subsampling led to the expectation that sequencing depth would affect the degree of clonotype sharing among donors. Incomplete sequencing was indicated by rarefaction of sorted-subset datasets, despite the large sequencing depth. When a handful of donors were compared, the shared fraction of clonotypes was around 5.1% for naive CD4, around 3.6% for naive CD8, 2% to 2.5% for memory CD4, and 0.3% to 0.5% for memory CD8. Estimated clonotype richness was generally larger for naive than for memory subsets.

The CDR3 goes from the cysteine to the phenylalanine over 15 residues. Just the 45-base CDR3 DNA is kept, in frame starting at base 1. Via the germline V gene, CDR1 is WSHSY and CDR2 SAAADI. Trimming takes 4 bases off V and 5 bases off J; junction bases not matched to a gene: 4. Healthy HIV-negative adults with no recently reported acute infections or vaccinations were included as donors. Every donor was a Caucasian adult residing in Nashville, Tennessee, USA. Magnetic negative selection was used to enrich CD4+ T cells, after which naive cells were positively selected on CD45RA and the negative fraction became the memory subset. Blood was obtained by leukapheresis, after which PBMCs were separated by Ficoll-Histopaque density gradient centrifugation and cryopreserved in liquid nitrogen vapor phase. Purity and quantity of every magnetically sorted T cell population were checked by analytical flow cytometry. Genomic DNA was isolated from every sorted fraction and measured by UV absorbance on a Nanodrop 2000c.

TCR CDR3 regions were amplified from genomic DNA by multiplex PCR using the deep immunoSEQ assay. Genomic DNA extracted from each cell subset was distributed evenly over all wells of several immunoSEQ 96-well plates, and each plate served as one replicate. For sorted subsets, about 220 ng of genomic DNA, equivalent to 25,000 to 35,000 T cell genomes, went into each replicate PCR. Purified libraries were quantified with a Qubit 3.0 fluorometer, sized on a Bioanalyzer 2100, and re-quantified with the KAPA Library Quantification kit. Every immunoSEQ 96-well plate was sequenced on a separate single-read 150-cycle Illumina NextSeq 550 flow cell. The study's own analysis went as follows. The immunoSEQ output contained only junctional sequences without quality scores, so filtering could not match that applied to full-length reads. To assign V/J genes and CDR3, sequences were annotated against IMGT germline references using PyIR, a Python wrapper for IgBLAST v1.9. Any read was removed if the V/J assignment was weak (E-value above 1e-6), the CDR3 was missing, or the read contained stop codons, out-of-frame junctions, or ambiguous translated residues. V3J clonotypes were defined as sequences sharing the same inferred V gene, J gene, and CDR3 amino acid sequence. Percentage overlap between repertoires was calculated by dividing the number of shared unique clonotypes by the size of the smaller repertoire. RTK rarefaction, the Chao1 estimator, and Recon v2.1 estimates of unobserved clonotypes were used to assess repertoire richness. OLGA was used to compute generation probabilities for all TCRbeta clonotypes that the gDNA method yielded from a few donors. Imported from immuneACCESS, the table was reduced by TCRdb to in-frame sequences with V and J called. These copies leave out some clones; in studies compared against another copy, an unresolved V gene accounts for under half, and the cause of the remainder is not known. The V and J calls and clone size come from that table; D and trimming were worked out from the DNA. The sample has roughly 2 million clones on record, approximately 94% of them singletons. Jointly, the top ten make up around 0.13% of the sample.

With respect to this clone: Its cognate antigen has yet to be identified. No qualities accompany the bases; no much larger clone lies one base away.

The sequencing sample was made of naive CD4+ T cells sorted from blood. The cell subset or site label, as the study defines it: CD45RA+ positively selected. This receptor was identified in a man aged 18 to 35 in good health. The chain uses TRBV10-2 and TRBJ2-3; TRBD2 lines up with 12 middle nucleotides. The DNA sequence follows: TGCGCCAGCAGTGGGACTAGCGGGGACCTAGATACGCAGTATTTT. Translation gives CASSGTSGDLDTQYF.